These T cell receptor beta chains were read from a single sample in a study of cytomegalovirus exposure and HLA in healthy donors. Clones were sequenced by immunoSEQ multiplex PCR, and TCRdb holds only the in-frame ones, with some missing. Of about 95,000 clones in the sample, roughly 82% are singletons; the top ten hold 3% to 3.5%. The specimen sequenced was PBMCs. The receptors stem from a man aged 25-45 years in good health and CMV-seropositive. CDR3s include the opening cysteine and the closing phenylalanine or tryptophan. D genes are given only for firm matches. Not all rows give a size; the values are once, few, many and, for expanded clones, a class.

j_call: TRBJ2-1
v_call: TRBV6-6
clone_size: -
d_call: TRBD1
cdr3_aa: CASSSLTGGYNEQFF
cdr3_nt: TGTGCCAGCAGTTCTCTTACAGGGGGCTACAATGAGCAGTTCTTC

j_call: TRBJ2-1
v_call: TRBV7-9
clone_size: -
d_call: TRBD2
cdr3_aa: CASSSLAGVQDEQFF
cdr3_nt: TGTGCCAGCAGCTCCTTAGCGGGAGTCCAGGATGAGCAGTTCTTC

j_call: TRBJ2-7
v_call: TRBV10-3
clone_size: -
d_call: TRBD1
cdr3_aa: CAISESGTAACEQYF
cdr3_nt: TGTGCCATCAGTGAGTCGGGGACAGCCGCCTGCGAGCAGTACTTC

j_call: TRBJ2-1
v_call: TRBV15
clone_size: -
d_call: -
cdr3_aa: CATKRTERNEQFF
cdr3_nt: TGTGCCACCAAGAGGACCGAGCGGAACGAGCAGTTCTTC

j_call: TRBJ2-7
v_call: TRBV2
clone_size: -
d_call: -
cdr3_aa: CASSEAGAGGEQYF
cdr3_nt: TGTGCCAGCAGTGAGGCGGGGGCCGGCGGCGAGCAGTACTTC

j_call: TRBJ2-3
v_call: TRBV10-3
clone_size: -
d_call: TRBD1
cdr3_aa: CAIRGQSSRTDTQYF
cdr3_nt: TGTGCCATCAGGGGACAGTCTAGCCGCACAGATACGCAGTATTTT

j_call: TRBJ2-7
v_call: TRBV28
clone_size: -
d_call: -
cdr3_aa: CASSRLRAQGSYEQYF
cdr3_nt: TGTGCCAGCAGCCGCCTTAGGGCTCAGGGCTCCTACGAGCAGTACTTC

j_call: TRBJ1-4
v_call: TRBV28
clone_size: few
d_call: -
cdr3_aa: CASSNVGKLFF
cdr3_nt: TGTGCCAGCAGTAACGTCGGAAAACTGTTTTTT

j_call: TRBJ2-7
v_call: TRBV7-9
clone_size: -
d_call: -
cdr3_aa: CASSYGPGSYEQYF
cdr3_nt: TGTGCCAGCAGCTATGGGCCAGGGTCCTACGAGCAGTACTTC

j_call: TRBJ2-2
v_call: TRBV7-9
clone_size: -
d_call: TRBD1
cdr3_aa: CASSSGTGNTGELFF
cdr3_nt: TGTGCCAGCAGCTCCGGGACAGGCAACACCGGGGAGCTGTTTTTT

j_call: TRBJ2-3
v_call: TRBV7-9
clone_size: -
d_call: -
cdr3_aa: CASSLESGSGGQYF
cdr3_nt: TGTGCCAGCAGCTTAGAATCCGGGAGTGGTGGGCAGTATTTT

j_call: TRBJ2-1
v_call: TRBV14
clone_size: -
d_call: TRBD2
cdr3_aa: CASSQVGGSLYNEQFF
cdr3_nt: TGTGCCAGCAGCCAAGTGGGCGGGAGTCTCTACAATGAGCAGTTCTTC

j_call: TRBJ2-7
v_call: TRBV7-2
clone_size: -
d_call: -
cdr3_aa: CASSLVFGRWEQYF
cdr3_nt: TGTGCCAGCAGCTTAGTATTTGGCCGTTGGGAGCAGTACTTC

j_call: TRBJ2-7
v_call: TRBV6-5
clone_size: -
d_call: TRBD2
cdr3_aa: CASSYRTSGILYEQYF
cdr3_nt: TGTGCCAGCAGTTACCGAACCAGCGGGATCCTCTACGAGCAGTACTTC

j_call: TRBJ2-7
v_call: TRBV6-1
clone_size: few
d_call: -
cdr3_aa: CASSDRDRGDEQYF
cdr3_nt: TGTGCCAGCAGTGACCGGGACCGCGGGGACGAGCAGTACTTC

j_call: TRBJ2-1
v_call: TRBV5-6
clone_size: -
d_call: TRBD2
cdr3_aa: CASSLGSSGSLVISEQFF
cdr3_nt: TGTGCCAGCAGCTTGGGGTCTAGCGGGAGTCTCGTGATCAGTGAGCAGTTCTTC

j_call: TRBJ1-6
v_call: TRBV11-2
clone_size: -
d_call: -
cdr3_aa: CASSLGQGDNSPLHF
cdr3_nt: TGTGCCAGCAGCTTAGGTCAGGGTGACAATTCACCCCTCCACTTT

j_call: TRBJ2-1
v_call: TRBV5-4
clone_size: -
d_call: TRBD2
cdr3_aa: CASSLLAAYNEQFF
cdr3_nt: TGTGCCAGCAGCTTACTAGCGGCCTACAATGAGCAGTTCTTC

j_call: TRBJ2-5
v_call: TRBV7-9
clone_size: -
d_call: TRBD2
cdr3_aa: CASSLDGTSGDQYF
cdr3_nt: TGTGCCAGCAGCTTAGACGGGACTAGCGGGGACCAGTACTTC

j_call: TRBJ2-1
v_call: TRBV6-1
clone_size: -
d_call: -
cdr3_aa: CASSVQGSSSYNEQFF
cdr3_nt: TGTGCCAGCAGTGTACAGGGCTCAAGCTCCTACAATGAGCAGTTCTTC

j_call: TRBJ2-3
v_call: TRBV9
clone_size: -
d_call: -
cdr3_aa: CASSVTDSYTQYF
cdr3_nt: TGTGCCAGCAGCGTAACCGACAGCTATACGCAGTATTTT

j_call: TRBJ2-5
v_call: TRBV5-1
clone_size: -
d_call: -
cdr3_aa: CASSRLGGQETQYF
cdr3_nt: TGCGCCAGCAGCCGATTGGGGGGCCAAGAGACCCAGTACTTC

j_call: TRBJ2-7
v_call: TRBV4-1
clone_size: once
d_call: -
cdr3_aa: CASSRQGGAYEQYF
cdr3_nt: TGCGCCAGCAGCCGGCAAGGGGGGGCCTACGAGCAGTACTTC

j_call: TRBJ2-7
v_call: TRBV7-9
clone_size: -
d_call: -
cdr3_aa: CSSSQGVYEQYF
cdr3_nt: TGTTCCAGCAGCCAAGGGGTATACGAGCAGTACTTC

j_call: TRBJ2-3
v_call: TRBV5-1
clone_size: -
d_call: -
cdr3_aa: CASSTGGMSGTDTQYF
cdr3_nt: TGCGCCAGCAGCACTGGGGGGATGTCCGGCACAGATACGCAGTATTTT

j_call: TRBJ2-7
v_call: TRBV18
clone_size: -
d_call: TRBD2
cdr3_aa: CASSRLAIAYEQYF
cdr3_nt: TGTGCCAGCTCAAGACTAGCGATTGCCTACGAGCAGTACTTC

j_call: TRBJ2-5
v_call: TRBV2
clone_size: -
d_call: -
cdr3_aa: CASSELQETQYF
cdr3_nt: TGTGCCAGCAGCGAATTACAAGAGACCCAGTACTTC

j_call: TRBJ2-3
v_call: TRBV7-9
clone_size: -
d_call: TRBD2
cdr3_aa: CASSSHGTSGSTDTQYF
cdr3_nt: TGTGCCAGCAGCTCCCATGGGACTAGCGGTTCCACAGATACGCAGTATTTT

j_call: TRBJ2-1
v_call: TRBV7-9
clone_size: -
d_call: -
cdr3_aa: CASSLGAASQGFF
cdr3_nt: TGTGCCAGCAGCTTAGGGGCGGCGTCCCAGGGGTTCTTC

j_call: TRBJ1-5
v_call: TRBV7-8
clone_size: -
d_call: -
cdr3_aa: CASSLVRPIRGQPQHF
cdr3_nt: TGTGCCAGCAGCTTAGTCCGACCGATTAGGGGTCAGCCCCAGCATTTT

j_call: TRBJ1-4
v_call: TRBV5-6
clone_size: -
d_call: -
cdr3_aa: CASSLEPKNEKLFF
cdr3_nt: TGTGCCAGCAGCTTGGAACCTAAGAATGAAAAACTGTTTTTT

j_call: TRBJ1-3
v_call: TRBV6-1
clone_size: -
d_call: -
cdr3_aa: CASRGDSLSGNTIYF
cdr3_nt: TGTGCCAGCAGAGGAGACAGCCTCTCTGGAAACACCATATATTTT

j_call: TRBJ2-5
v_call: TRBV27
clone_size: -
d_call: -
cdr3_aa: CASSLLGPRETQYF
cdr3_nt: TGTGCCAGCAGTTTACTCGGCCCGCGGGAGACCCAGTACTTC

j_call: TRBJ2-1
v_call: TRBV27
clone_size: -
d_call: TRBD2
cdr3_aa: CASSQMGLAGGPSYNEQFF
cdr3_nt: TGTGCCAGCAGCCAAATGGGACTAGCGGGAGGGCCGTCGTACAATGAGCAGTTCTTC

j_call: TRBJ2-5
v_call: TRBV28
clone_size: -
d_call: TRBD2
cdr3_aa: CASSLWPSGSQEAQYF
cdr3_nt: TGTGCCAGCAGTTTATGGCCCAGCGGGAGTCAAGAGGCCCAGTACTTC

j_call: TRBJ2-7
v_call: TRBV5-1
clone_size: once
d_call: -
cdr3_aa: CASSLAGSYEQYF
cdr3_nt: TGCGCCAGCAGCTTGGCCGGTTCCTACGAGCAGTACTTC

j_call: TRBJ2-1
v_call: TRBV5-1
clone_size: -
d_call: TRBD1
cdr3_aa: CASSSRQGQTYNEQFF
cdr3_nt: TGCGCCAGCAGCTCAAGACAGGGACAAACTTACAATGAGCAGTTCTTC

j_call: TRBJ1-4
v_call: TRBV7-2
clone_size: -
d_call: TRBD1
cdr3_aa: CASSPPRTGSEKLFF
cdr3_nt: TGTGCCAGCAGCCCCCCACGGACAGGGAGTGAAAAACTGTTTTTT

j_call: TRBJ1-1
v_call: TRBV28
clone_size: -
d_call: TRBD1
cdr3_aa: CASTKPGQGNTEAFF
cdr3_nt: TGTGCCAGCACCAAGCCGGGACAGGGGAACACTGAAGCTTTCTTT

j_call: TRBJ2-2
v_call: TRBV7-9
clone_size: -
d_call: -
cdr3_aa: CASSRALAPTGELFF
cdr3_nt: TGTGCCAGCAGCCGAGCACTAGCTCCCACCGGGGAGCTGTTTTTT

j_call: TRBJ2-7
v_call: TRBV11-2
clone_size: -
d_call: TRBD2
cdr3_aa: CASSLERGWASGSYEQYF
cdr3_nt: TGTGCCAGCAGCTTAGAGAGGGGATGGGCTAGCGGCTCCTACGAGCAGTACTTC

j_call: TRBJ2-5
v_call: TRBV18
clone_size: -
d_call: TRBD2
cdr3_aa: CASSPFATSGRETQYF
cdr3_nt: TGTGCCAGCTCACCATTCGCTACTAGCGGGAGGGAGACCCAGTACTTC

j_call: TRBJ2-4
v_call: TRBV29-1
clone_size: once
d_call: -
cdr3_aa: CSVVDLAKNIQYF
cdr3_nt: TGCAGCGTTGTGGACTTAGCCAAAAACATTCAGTACTTC

j_call: TRBJ2-7
v_call: TRBV30
clone_size: -
d_call: TRBD2
cdr3_aa: CAWARLAGAGEQYF
cdr3_nt: TGTGCCTGGGCCCGACTAGCGGGAGCAGGCGAGCAGTACTTC

j_call: TRBJ2-2
v_call: TRBV10-3
clone_size: -
d_call: -
cdr3_aa: CATSLEAGELFF
cdr3_nt: TGTGCCACCTCCCTCGAGGCCGGGGAGCTGTTTTTT

j_call: TRBJ2-5
v_call: TRBV6-5
clone_size: -
d_call: TRBD1
cdr3_aa: CASSRTGQETQYF
cdr3_nt: TGTGCCAGCAGTAGGACAGGGCAAGAGACCCAGTACTTC

j_call: TRBJ2-7
v_call: TRBV7-2
clone_size: -
d_call: TRBD1
cdr3_aa: CASSLTGGSNEQYF
cdr3_nt: TGTGCCAGCAGCCTCACAGGGGGATCTAACGAGCAGTACTTC

j_call: TRBJ2-1
v_call: TRBV29-1
clone_size: -
d_call: TRBD1
cdr3_aa: CSVGTGTYSYNEQFF
cdr3_nt: TGCAGCGTAGGGACAGGAACGTACTCCTACAATGAGCAGTTCTTC

j_call: TRBJ1-5
v_call: TRBV6-1
clone_size: few
d_call: -
cdr3_aa: CASENSNQPQHF
cdr3_nt: TGTGCCAGCGAGAATAGCAATCAGCCCCAGCATTTT